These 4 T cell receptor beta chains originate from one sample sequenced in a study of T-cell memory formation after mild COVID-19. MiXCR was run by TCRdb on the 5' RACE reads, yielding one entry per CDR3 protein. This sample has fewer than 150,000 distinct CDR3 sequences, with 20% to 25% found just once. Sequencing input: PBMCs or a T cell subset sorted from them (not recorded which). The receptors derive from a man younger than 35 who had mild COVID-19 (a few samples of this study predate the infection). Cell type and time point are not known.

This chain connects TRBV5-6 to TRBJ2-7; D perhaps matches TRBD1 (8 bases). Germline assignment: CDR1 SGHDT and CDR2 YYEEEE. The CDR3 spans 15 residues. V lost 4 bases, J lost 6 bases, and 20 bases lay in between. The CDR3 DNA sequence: TGTGCCAGCAGCCCCAGACTAGCCCAGGGGGCCGAGCAGTACTTC. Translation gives CASSPRLAQGAEQYF. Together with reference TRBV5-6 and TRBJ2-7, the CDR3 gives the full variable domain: DAGVTQSPTHLIKTRGQQVTLRCSPKSGHDTVSWYQQALGQGPQFIFQYYEEEERQRGNFPDRFSGHQFPNYSSELNVNALLLGDSALYLCASSPRLAQGAEQYFGPGTRLTVT.

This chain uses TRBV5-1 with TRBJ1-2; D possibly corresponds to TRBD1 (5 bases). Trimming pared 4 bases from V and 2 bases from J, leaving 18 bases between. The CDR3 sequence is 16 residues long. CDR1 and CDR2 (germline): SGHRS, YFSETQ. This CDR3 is CASSITTGTVNYGYTF. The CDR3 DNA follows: TGCGCCAGCAGCATAACTACCGGGACGGTAAACTATGGCTACACCTTC.

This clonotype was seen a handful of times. Written as DNA, the CDR3 is TGTGCCAGCAGATTCACAGGGCAGCCCCAGCATTTT. It translates to CASRFTGQPQHF. V and J are TRBV28 and TRBJ1-5, with a possible D match to TRBD1 (6 bases). V lost 6 bases, J lost 7 bases, and 10 bases lay in between. The germline V gene encodes CDR1 MDHEN and CDR2 SYDVKM. This CDR3 spans 12 amino acids.

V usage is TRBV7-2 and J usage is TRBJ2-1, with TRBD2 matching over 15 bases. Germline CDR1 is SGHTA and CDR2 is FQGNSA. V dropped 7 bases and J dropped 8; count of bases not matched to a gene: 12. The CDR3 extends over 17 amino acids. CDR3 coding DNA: TGTGCCAGCACCTTGTATGGGACTAGCGGGGGGCGGTATGAGCAGTTCTTC. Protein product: CASTLYGTSGGRYEQFF.